This paragraph covers one T cell receptor beta chain sequence. Its antigen is not known. These data belong to a study of beta chain features in type 1 diabetes. Study at large: Cell yields, gender and age were similar in healthy donors and patients.

Study-wide points: cDNA-based reads could over-represent cells with high TCR expression. All four CD4+ subsets from Type 1 diabetes patients carried moderately but significantly shorter TCRB CDR3s.

The isolated RNA, all of it, was reverse transcribed, so expressed TCRB transcripts were what got sequenced. Some clones are missing from TCRdb's copy, which holds only in-frame ones; the method was immunoSEQ multiplex PCR. The sample lists some 220,000 clones, around 9.9% occurring once. Germline lookup yields CDR1 SGHDN and CDR2 FVKESK. The CDR3 length is 17 residues. With V trimmed by 0 bases and J by 7 bases, 7 bases remained unmatched. The sequence derives from a man aged 18 to 29 in good health. Material: central memory CD4+ T cells from blood. The chain is built from TRBV14 and TRBJ2-1; 12 bases fit TRBD1. The CDR3 DNA follows: TGTGCCAGCAGCCAAGATGTGGGACAGGGGGCTCGGAATGAGCAGTTCTTC. This translates into CASSQDVGQGARNEQFF.